These T cell receptor beta chains were read from a single sample in a study of OX40 agonist ivuxolimab in advanced cancers. Assay used: immunoSEQ multiplex PCR; TCRdb lists only in-frame clones, some missing. This table has approximately 72,000 clones, about four fifths appearing once. The material sequenced was CD4+ or CD8+ T cells sorted from blood, taken in a trial of the OX40 agonist ivuxolimab. These receptors were obtained from an adult with an advanced solid tumor such as melanoma, head and neck, liver or kidney cancer. The conserved cysteine and the conserved F or W are not part of the CDR3 here.

cdr3_length	v_call	cdr3_aa
12	TRBV5-1	ASSLGQGGETQY
15	TRBV5-1	ASRQRTGSSHTDTQY
12	TRBV15	ATSRERSSYEQY
13	TRBV7-2	ASSFGGRDTGELF
14	TRBV5-5	ASSLDRGRGTDTQY
11	TRBV19	ASSTVSGTEAF
12	TRBV4-1	ASSPFWGNQPQH
12	TRBV9	ASRAPGGNTEAF
11	TRBV6-1	ASSRDPLDEQY
13	TRBV5-4	ASSAVDRGSYEQY
14	TRBV27	ASSLSAGWANYGYT
11	TRBV23-1	ASPGQGADTQY
15	TRBV28	ASKQREWGSYNSPLH
10	TRBV5-1	ASRPLYGGYT
13	TRBV5-4	ASSLDLGRNSPLH
11	TRBV5-6	ASSLGPNQPQH
10	TRBV29-1	SVGPHTGELF
12	TRBV6-5	ASSRETIKETQY
17	TRBV29-1	SVEVSVRGLLSGANVLT
16	TRBV9	ASSAAGGTGTGPDTQY
13	TRBV16	ASSQSIVEGYGYT
12	TRBV30	AWSPRGVAEKLF
13	TRBV11-3	ASSPRLEGHDEQF
12	TRBV7-8	ASSTTPGHYGYT
11	TRBV11-2	ASSLGSSYEQY
15	TRBV7-3	ASSPSPPRTGHHEQY
11	TRBV11-2	ASSPHTGRELF
11	TRBV29-1	SVVSADQETQY
11	TRBV30	AWSLAIPYEQY